Listed below are T cell receptor beta chains from one sample, sequenced in a study of control samples from healthy donors and cancer patients. Clones were sequenced by immunoSEQ multiplex PCR, and TCRdb holds only the in-frame ones, with some missing. The data contain more than 140,000 clones, less than 95% of them singletons. The specimen was blood. All receptors come from a man aged 18 to 35 in good health. Both conserved end residues are part of each CDR3. D genes are given only for firm matches. Clone size is stated in some rows and not others, as once, few, many or a class when expanded.

.	TRBV2	.	TRBJ2-1	CASLLLAGQTSNEQFF	TGTGCCAGCCTGCTGCTGGCGGGACAAACATCCAATGAGCAGTTCTTC
.	TRBV4-3	few	TRBJ2-7	CASSQAGGVVREQYF	TGCGCCAGCAGCCAAGCCGGCGGGGTGGTCCGCGAGCAGTACTTC
.	TRBV28	.	TRBJ2-3	CASSLAALLSTDTQYF	TGTGCCAGCAGTCTGGCGGCCTTACTTAGCACAGATACGCAGTATTTT
TRBD1	TRBV7-9	.	TRBJ1-4	CASSFWQGETNEKLFF	TGTGCCAGCAGCTTTTGGCAGGGGGAAACTAATGAAAAACTGTTTTTT
TRBD2	TRBV3-1/TRBV3-2	.	TRBJ2-5	CASSQNPSGGETQYF	TGTGCCAGCAGCCAAAATCCTAGCGGGGGAGAGACCCAGTACTTC
.	TRBV12-5	.	TRBJ1-1	CASGLPGTEAFF	TGTGCTAGTGGTTTGCCGGGAACTGAAGCTTTCTTT
TRBD1	TRBV5-6	.	TRBJ1-1	CASSLEMRGGFEAFF	TGTGCCAGCAGCTTGGAAATGAGAGGGGGCTTCGAAGCTTTCTTT
TRBD2	TRBV10-1	.	TRBJ2-1	CASSEALAGGKQFF	TGCGCCAGCAGTGAGGCACTAGCGGGGGGTAAGCAGTTCTTC
.	TRBV7-2	.	TRBJ2-5	CASSPSRGRETQYF	TGTGCCAGCAGCCCCTCCCGCGGGCGCGAGACCCAGTACTTC
.	TRBV19	.	TRBJ1-1	CASSPTWRVWNTEAFF	TGTGCCAGTAGTCCAACCTGGAGGGTTTGGAACACTGAAGCTTTCTTT
.	TRBV5-1	.	TRBJ2-5	CASSFLFSLRGRQETQYF	TGCGCCAGCAGCTTTCTCTTTAGCTTGCGGGGTAGACAAGAGACCCAGTACTTC
.	TRBV6-2/TRBV6-3	few	TRBJ1-3	CASSPDSVTGNTIYF	TGTGCCAGCAGTCCGGACAGTGTAACTGGAAACACCATATATTTT
.	TRBV5-5	.	TRBJ2-7	CASRITGTPPYEQYF	TGTGCCAGCAGGATCACCGGGACACCTCCCTACGAGCAGTACTTC
.	TRBV2	once	TRBJ1-5	CASSEGFNQPQHF	TGTGCCAGCAGTGAGGGGTTCAATCAGCCCCAGCATTTT
.	TRBV13	.	TRBJ2-1	CASSTPTEEGGGSYNEQFF	TGTGCCAGCAGCACACCCACAGAAGAGGGGGGGGGCTCCTACAATGAGCAGTTCTTC
TRBD1	TRBV30	.	TRBJ1-1	CAWSLQGAMNTEAFF	TGTGCCTGGAGTTTACAGGGGGCAATGAACACTGAAGCTTTCTTT
.	TRBV12-3/TRBV12-4	few	TRBJ2-7	CASAPTSTGVEYF	TGTGCCAGCGCGCCCACCTCAACTGGCGTGGAGTACTTC
TRBD1	TRBV6-4	.	TRBJ1-2	CASSDSTGGYGGYTF	TGTGCCAGCAGTGACTCGACAGGGGGATATGGAGGCTACACCTTC
TRBD2	TRBV2	.	TRBJ2-1	CASELATEQFF	TGTGCCAGCGAACTAGCGACTGAGCAGTTCTTC
TRBD2	TRBV5-6	.	TRBJ2-3	CASSLVPSGGAGVADTQYF	TGTGCCAGCAGCTTGGTGCCTAGCGGGGGGGCCGGTGTAGCAGATACGCAGTATTTT
.	TRBV3-1/TRBV3-2	.	TRBJ1-2	CASSQEGAVGYTF	TGTGCCAGCAGCCAAGAAGGGGCAGTTGGCTACACCTTC
.	TRBV6-1	.	TRBJ2-3	CASSEGALRGDTQYF	TGTGCCAGCAGTGAAGGGGCCCTTAGGGGAGATACGCAGTATTTT
.	TRBV4-1	.	TRBJ2-2	CASSQDRRGIGELFF	TGCGCCAGCAGCCAAGATCGTCGGGGGATCGGGGAGCTGTTTTTT
.	TRBV27	.	TRBJ1-2	CASSGQSRYGYTF	TGTGCCAGCAGTGGACAGTCCAGATATGGCTACACCTTC
.	TRBV7-7	.	TRBJ1-2	CASSLGGGGPPSNYGYTF	TGTGCCAGCAGCTTAGGGGGTGGGGGGCCCCCATCTAACTATGGCTACACCTTC
.	TRBV7-9	.	TRBJ2-5	CASRSEALQETQYF	TGTGCCAGCAGGTCCGAGGCGCTTCAAGAGACCCAGTACTTC
TRBD1	TRBV6-2/TRBV6-3	.	TRBJ2-7	CASSYGQGRFDEQYF	TGTGCCAGCAGTTACGGACAGGGTAGATTCGACGAGCAGTACTTC
.	TRBV5-4	.	TRBJ1-6	CASSSGTSFNSPLHF	TGTGCCAGCAGCTCTGGGACATCTTTTAATTCACCCCTCCACTTT
.	TRBV7-9	.	TRBJ2-7	CASSTLTGDYEQYF	TGTGCCAGCAGCACTCTGACAGGAGACTACGAGCAGTACTTC
TRBD1	TRBV25-1	.	TRBJ2-7	CASARGQVYEQYF	TGTGCCAGCGCTCGGGGACAGGTTTACGAGCAGTACTTC
TRBD2	TRBV10-2	.	TRBJ2-3	CASTPSGSSTDTQYF	TGCGCCAGCACTCCTAGCGGGTCTAGCACAGATACGCAGTATTTT
.	TRBV6-1	.	TRBJ1-6	CASSERAANSPLHF	TGTGCCAGCAGTGAACGGGCAGCTAATTCACCCCTCCACTTT
.	TRBV7-2	.	TRBJ2-3	CASSPQGGVDTQYF	TGTGCCAGCAGCCCACAGGGGGGGGTAGATACGCAGTATTTT
TRBD1	TRBV6-5	.	TRBJ2-1	CASSYGGQGYNEQFF	TGTGCCAGCAGTTACGGGGGACAGGGCTACAATGAGCAGTTCTTC
TRBD2	TRBV10-1	.	TRBJ2-1	CASSVQRGAYNEQFF	TGCGCCAGCAGTGTCCAGCGGGGGGCCTACAATGAGCAGTTCTTC
.	TRBV3-1/TRBV3-2	.	TRBJ1-5	CASSQSNQPQHF	TGTGCCAGCAGCCAGTCCAATCAGCCCCAGCATTTT
TRBD1	TRBV6-5	.	TRBJ2-5	CASSLSTGVQETQYF	TGTGCCAGCAGTCTCTCGACAGGGGTACAAGAGACCCAGTACTTC